The 23 T cell receptor beta chains reported below all come from one sample, sequenced in a study of shared clonotypes between healthy human individuals. The repertoire was sequenced with immunoSEQ multiplex PCR; TCRdb's copy has only in-frame clones and lacks some. The sample has some 630,000 clones; roughly 70% are singletons. Input material: memory CD4+ T cells sorted from blood. The subset: CD45RA-negative fraction. These TCRs come from a woman younger than 45 in good health.

Comments on this clone: In the same sample, other DNA sequences code for this CDR3. The V gene is TRBV5-1, the J gene TRBJ1-4; D might be TRBD1 (5 bases). V lost 2 bases to trimming and J lost 7 bases, with 12 bases between them. This CDR3 contains 14 residues. CDR1 is SGHRS and CDR2 is YFSETQ in the germline V gene. The CDR3 coding sequence is TGCGCCAGCAGCTTCGGGACGGAAGGTGAAAAACTGTTTTTT. Translation: CASSFGTEGEKLFF.

The chain combines TRBV27 with TRBJ1-2, with 8 bases fitting TRBD1. After removal of 5 bases from V and 1 base from J, the junction contained 3 bases not matched to a gene. CDR1 is MNHEY and CDR2 is SMNVEV in the germline V gene (reference sequence). CDR3 length equals 14 residues. The CDR3 bases are TGTGCCAGCAGTACAGGGGGGGATAACTATGGCTACACCTTC. Translating it yields CASSTGGDNYGYTF.

This clone was seen a handful of times. The V call is TRBV27, the J call TRBJ2-2, with a possible D match to TRBD2 (6 bases). V lost 8 bases and J lost 0, with 7 bases in between. Per the germline V gene, CDR1 is MNHEY and CDR2 is SMNVEV (reference sequence). This CDR3 contains 13 residues. The CDR3 loop reads CASRTTNTGELFF. DNA for the CDR3: TGTGCCAGCCGGACTACGAACACCGGGGAGCTGTTTTTT.

DNA of the CDR3: TGTGCCAGCAGTGAACAGGCGGGCGCGTCCGGGGAGCTGTTTTTT. Protein sequence: CASSEQAGASGELFF. V is TRBV6-1 and J is TRBJ2-2; D may be TRBD2 (5 bases). This CDR3 comprises 15 residues. Trimming stripped 2 bases from V and 6 bases from J, with 13 bases between. CDR1 and CDR2 (germline): MNHNS, SASEGT.

The chain has TRBV25-1 and TRBJ1-2; 8 nucleotides align to TRBD1. Germline V lookup: CDR1 MGHDK, CDR2 SYGVNS. The CDR3 contains 16 residues. The J segment lost 5 bases and the V segment lost 2 bases, leaving 10 bases of the junction unmatched. The CDR3 protein is CASSEGWTGSVYGYTF. The DNA for the CDR3 is TGTGCCAGCAGTGAAGGCTGGACAGGGTCGGTATATGGCTACACCTTC.

This clone was detected many times. The CDR3 sequence is CASSLQQGAHGYTF. In nucleotides, the CDR3 is TGCGCCAGCAGCTTACAGCAGGGGGCGCACGGCTACACCTTC. V usage is TRBV5-1 and J usage is TRBJ1-2, with 8 bases that match TRBD1. The CDR3 has 14 amino acids. Germline V lookup: CDR1 SGHRS, CDR2 YFSETQ. J lost 8 bases, V lost 2 bases, and 8 bases had no gene match.

The chain joins TRBV9 to TRBJ2-1; D may be TRBD2 (6 bases). In germline, CDR1 is SGDLS, CDR2 YYNGEE. The CDR3 loop spans 15 amino acids. V was cut by 0 bases and J by 7 bases, with 14 bases left in between. The CDR3 DNA sequence: TGTGCCAGCAGCGTAGGAACTTGGGACTCAAATGAGCAGTTCTTC. As protein: CASSVGTWDSNEQFF.

V gene TRBV7-2 combines with J gene TRBJ1-1; no definite D call. Trimming shortened V by 1 base and J by 3 bases, and 9 bases separated the two germline ends. The germline V gene encodes CDR1 SGHTA and CDR2 FQGNSA. CDR3 length equals 14 residues. CDR3 in DNA: TGTGCCAGCAGCTTAGGCGAAAGGTACACTGAAGCTTTCTTT. Translation: CASSLGERYTEAFF. Full variable domain (remainder filled in from reference TRBV7-2 and TRBJ1-1): GAGVSQSPSNKVTEKGKDVELRCDPISGHTALYWYRQSLGQGLEFLIYFQGNSAPDKSGLPSDRFSAERTGGSVSTLTIQRTQQEDSAVYLCASSLGERYTEAFFGQGTRLTVV.

The chain recombines TRBV4-1 with TRBJ1-5; the D is unclear. This CDR3 spans 15 amino acids. CDR1 and CDR2 from the germline V gene are MGHRA and YSYEKL. V was cut by 0 bases and J by 8 bases, with 14 bases left in between. This chain's CDR3 is CASSQELSGAKPQHF. CDR3 sequence (DNA): TGCGCCAGCAGCCAAGAATTGTCAGGCGCCAAGCCCCAGCATTTT.

The rearrangement joins TRBV7-6 to TRBJ2-1; D remains unclear. The CDR3 has 15 amino acids. V lost 2 bases and J 7 bases, leaving 15 bases between the germline ends. Germline-derived CDR1 and CDR2 are SGHVS and FNYEAQ. The CDR3 protein is CASSLWRNVLNEQFF. The CDR3 coding sequence is TGTGCCAGCAGCTTATGGCGAAATGTATTAAATGAGCAGTTCTTC.

This clone showed up just once. The CDR3 DNA reads as TGTGCCAGCAGCGGACACGTGAATAGCAATCAGCCCCAGCATTTT. It is translated as CASSGHVNSNQPQHF. The rearrangement links TRBV2 to TRBJ1-5; TRBD1 is a possible D gene (5 bases). Germline V gene data show CDR1 as SNHLY and CDR2 as FYNNEI. The CDR3 totals 15 residues. Trimming removed 6 bases at V and 0 bases at J, with 12 bases between.

The chain uses TRBV27 and TRBJ2-1; 11 nucleotides align to TRBD2. V was clipped by 6 bases and J by 0 bases; unmatched bases: 19. CDR3 length: 21 residues. Per germline, CDR1 MNHEY and CDR2 SMNVEV (reference sequence). The CDR3 nucleotides are TGTGCCAGCAGGAAATCGGGGGCGACTAGCGGGATGAAAAGCTCCTACAATGAGCAGTTCTTC. Protein sequence: CASRKSGATSGMKSSYNEQFF.

The chain couples TRBV28 to TRBJ2-7; maybe TRBD2 (5 bases). Germline loops: CDR1 MDHEN, CDR2 SYDVKM. CDR3 size: 11 residues. The V end was cut by 3 bases, the J end by 10 bases, with 10 bases between. The CDR3: CASSFPGSQYF. The DNA for the CDR3 is TGTGCCAGCAGTTTTCCGGGATCCCAGTACTTC.

V is TRBV5-1 and J is TRBJ2-7; perhaps TRBD1 as D (6 bases). Looked up from germline, CDR1 is SGHRS and CDR2 is YFSETQ. Trimming cost V 5 bases and J 2 bases, with 17 bases left between them. The CDR3 runs 15 residues. CDR3 sequence (DNA): TGCGCCAGCAGTCCTGGACAGTGGGGACCCTACGAGCAGTACTTC. Encoded protein: CASSPGQWGPYEQYF.

This chain joins TRBV5-1 and TRBJ2-1; 7 bases align to TRBD1. V was pared by 4 bases and J by 0 bases, with 10 bases of the junction left unmatched. The CDR3 has 17 residues. Germline V gives CDR1 SGHRS, CDR2 YFSETQ. CDR3 nucleotides: TGCGCCAGCAGCAGCGCACCCAGGGGGTTCTCCTACAATGAGCAGTTCTTC. Its translation: CASSSAPRGFSYNEQFF.

Only one count was recorded for this clone. The chain joins TRBV12-5 to TRBJ2-1; 7 positions match TRBD2. Trimming removed 3 bases from V and 0 bases from J; junction bases left unmatched: 2. The germline CDR1 and CDR2 sequences are LGHNT and FRNRAP. The CDR3 is 15 residues long. The CDR3 sequence: CASGLREGSYNEQFF. In nucleotides, the CDR3 is TGTGCTAGTGGTTTAAGGGAGGGCTCCTACAATGAGCAGTTCTTC.

The J gene is TRBJ2-7, the V gene TRBV19; 11 bases fit TRBD2. The CDR3 consists of 16 residues. With 5 bases clipped from V and 4 bases from J, the junction kept 10 bases outside the gene matches. Germline V gives CDR1 LNHDA, CDR2 SQIVND (reference sequence). CDR3 coding DNA: TGTGCCAGTAGTTTTCAATTAGCGGGAGGGCCATACGAGCAGTACTTC. It is translated as CASSFQLAGGPYEQYF.

The V gene is TRBV5-4, the J gene TRBJ1-1; the D is unclear. Trimming cost V 1 base and J 1 base, with 5 bases left between them. The CDR3 loop spans 13 amino acids. Germline V lookup: CDR1 SGHNT, CDR2 YYREEE (reference sequence). This CDR3 reads CASSLTENTEAFF. The DNA of the CDR3 is TGTGCCAGCAGCTTGACGGAGAACACTGAAGCTTTCTTT.

This chain links TRBV7-2 with TRBJ2-2; 8 bases line up with TRBD2. The CDR3 totals 15 residues. Germline V gene sequence: CDR1 SGHTA, CDR2 FQGNSA. V lost 3 bases to trimming and J lost 7 bases; unmatched junction nucleotides: 7. In DNA form, the CDR3 reads TGTGCCAGCAGCTTCCTACTAGCGGAGTACGGGGAGCTGTTTTTT. As protein: CASSFLLAEYGELFF.

The CDR3 coding sequence is TGCGCCAGCAGCTTGCCCTTAGAGGAGGACGGCACCGGGGAGCTGTTTTTT. It yields the protein CASSLPLEEDGTGELFF. The rearrangement uses TRBV5-1 and TRBJ2-2, with D tentatively TRBD2 (5 bases). The V end lost 1 base, the J end lost 4 bases, and 17 bases lay between the germline ends. CDR3 length: 17 amino acids. Germline V gene data show CDR1 as SGHRS and CDR2 as YFSETQ.

This clone was seen just once. This chain connects TRBV30 to TRBJ1-5, with D possibly TRBD1 on 6 matching bases. The length of the CDR3 is 12 residues. Trimming pared 8 bases from V and 4 bases from J, leaving 12 bases between. Germline loops: CDR1 GTSNPN, CDR2 SVGIG (reference sequence). The DNA for the CDR3 is TGTGCCGCACAGGGCCGTAATCAGCCCCAGCATTTT. Translation gives CAAQGRNQPQHF. The variable domain in full, with the rest retrieved from reference TRBV30 and TRBJ1-5, is SQTIHQWPATLVQPVGSPLSLECTVEGTSNPNLYWYRQAAGRGLQLLFYSVGIGQISSEVPQNLSASRPQDRQFILSSKKLLLSDSGFYLCAAQGRNQPQHFGDGTRLSIL.

This chain links TRBV28 with TRBJ1-3; 9 nucleotides agree with TRBD1. Germline loops: CDR1 MDHEN, CDR2 SYDVKM. This CDR3 spans 15 amino acids. Unmatched junction bases numbered 9, after V lost 7 bases and J lost 5 bases. CDR3 DNA: TGTGCCAGCAAACTGCCGGGACAGGGCAGAAACACCATATATTTT. Amino acid sequence: CASKLPGQGRNTIYF.

This chain joins TRBV27 and TRBJ2-3; D not certain. Per germline, CDR1 MNHEY and CDR2 SMNVEV (reference sequence). Between the trimmed V and J ends, which lost 7 bases and 2 bases, there was a span of 13 bases. The CDR3 spans 14 residues. The CDR3 region has the DNA TGTGCCAGCAAAAGGAAACAGAACACAGATACGCAGTATTTT. This translates into CASKRKQNTDTQYF.